A selection of T cell receptor beta chains follows, all from one sample in a study of T cell responses to AZD1222 COVID-19 vaccine. Sequencing was performed with immunoSEQ multiplex PCR; in TCRdb, only in-frame clones are kept and a portion is missing. The sample has 110,000 to 150,000 clones, 80% to 90% seen once; the top ten hold around 1.5%. Material: peripheral blood, obtained on day 0 of AZD1222 vaccination. The origin of the receptors is an adult in good health. The CDR3 runs from the conserved cysteine through the conserved F or W. A D gene is named only where the DNA matches it firmly. Part of the rows lack a size; the others show once, few, many or a class for expanded clones.

abundance	d_gene	v_gene	j_gene	CDR3nt	CDR3aa
.	TRBD1	TRBV2	TRBJ1-4	TGTGCCAGCAGCGATCAGGGGGGAAGTGAAAAACTGTTTTTT	CASSDQGGSEKLFF
.	.	TRBV19	TRBJ2-2	TGTGCCAGTAGTATTGGGCAGGCCGGGGAGCTGTTTTTT	CASSIGQAGELFF
.	.	TRBV4-1	TRBJ1-4	TGCGCCAGCAGCCAAGGGGTCTTTACTAATGAAAAACTGTTTTTT	CASSQGVFTNEKLFF
.	TRBD1	TRBV12-3/TRBV12-4	TRBJ2-5	TGTGCCAGCGGTTGGGACAGTGAAGAGACCCAGTACTTC	CASGWDSEETQYF
.	.	TRBV7-9	TRBJ2-7	TGTGCCAGCACCCCCTCCCCCTACGAGCAGTACTTC	CASTPSPYEQYF
.	.	TRBV25-1	TRBJ2-2	TGTGCCAGCAGGAGGGTAGGGTCCCCGAACACCGGGGAGCTGTTTTTT	CASRRVGSPNTGELFF
.	.	TRBV5-6	TRBJ2-7	TGTGCCAGCAGCTTTAGTTCGAGCGAGCAGTACTTC	CASSFSSSEQYF
few	TRBD1	TRBV30	TRBJ1-2	TGTGCCTGGAGTGTAATAGGACAGGCGAACTATGGCTACACCTTC	CAWSVIGQANYGYTF
.	.	TRBV19	TRBJ1-2	TGTGCCAGTAGTACCACACTCTATGGCTACACCTTC	CASSTTLYGYTF
.	TRBD1	TRBV7-2	TRBJ2-7	TGTGCCAGCAGCCCTAGGACAGGGGGGAGCTACGAGCAGTACTTC	CASSPRTGGSYEQYF
.	.	TRBV5-5	TRBJ1-4	TGTGCCAGCAGCTGGACAGCAGCAACTAATGAAAAACTGTTTTTT	CASSWTAATNEKLFF
.	TRBD1	TRBV19	TRBJ1-6	TGTGCCAGTAGTACTGGGACAGTAAGTAATTCACCCCTCCACTTT	CASSTGTVSNSPLHF
.	TRBD1	TRBV24-1	TRBJ1-2	TGTGCCACCAGTGATTGGGGACAGGGGGCAGGTGGCTACACCTTC	CATSDWGQGAGGYTF
.	.	TRBV5-6	TRBJ1-1	TGTGCCAGCAGCTTGTCTCCAATCACTGAAGCTTTCTTT	CASSLSPITEAFF
few	.	TRBV29-1	TRBJ2-7	TGCAGCGTTGAAGGACAGACCTACGAGCAGTACTTC	CSVEGQTYEQYF
.	.	TRBV30	TRBJ1-3	TGTGCCTGGAGTGTCTATGGTTATCGGGGGTCTGGAAACACCATATATTTT	CAWSVYGYRGSGNTIYF
once	.	TRBV7-3	TRBJ1-2	TGTGCCAGCAGAAACGCGGGACTCCGGGCAGGCGGCTACACCTTC	CASRNAGLRAGGYTF
.	.	TRBV28	TRBJ1-2	TGTGCCAGCAGTCGACCCGACAGCGACTATGGCTACACCTTC	CASSRPDSDYGYTF
.	.	TRBV5-5	TRBJ2-7	TGTGCCAGCAGCAAAACCGGGACAGCGGGCGAGCAGTACTTC	CASSKTGTAGEQYF
.	TRBD1	TRBV4-2	TRBJ1-4	TGTGCCAGCAGCCACCCTCCGGGACAGGCTAATGAAAAACTGTTTTTT	CASSHPPGQANEKLFF
.	.	TRBV7-2	TRBJ2-2	TGTGCCAGCAGCTCGCAGGGTCCGGGCACCGGGGAGCTGTTTTTT	CASSSQGPGTGELFF
.	.	TRBV2	TRBJ1-5	TGTGCCAGCAGCGACTCTTACGTTCCTCAGCCCCAGCATTTT	CASSDSYVPQPQHF
.	.	TRBV3-1/TRBV3-2	TRBJ2-5	TGTGCCAGCAGCCAGTTGGGCCAAGAGACCCAGTACTTC	CASSQLGQETQYF
.	TRBD2	TRBV6-5	TRBJ2-1	TGTGCCAGCAGTAGGACTAGCGGGGGGTTGGGTGAGCAGTTCTTC	CASSRTSGGLGEQFF
.	.	TRBV11-2	TRBJ2-4	TGTGCCAGCAGCTCTCAAGTGAGCCGCGGGGTCAAAAACATTCAGTACTTC	CASSSQVSRGVKNIQYF
.	.	TRBV28	TRBJ2-1	TGTGCCAGCAGTTTCCGGTCCCCCTACAATGAGCAGTTCTTC	CASSFRSPYNEQFF
.	.	TRBV11-2	TRBJ1-2	TGTGCCAGCAGCTTAGGAGGAGGCTTCTATGGCTACACCTTC	CASSLGGGFYGYTF
.	TRBD1	TRBV30	TRBJ1-6	TGTGCCTGGACCCTGACAGGGAATTCACCCCTCCACTTT	CAWTLTGNSPLHF
.	TRBD2	TRBV7-6	TRBJ2-1	TGTGCCAGCAGCCCTACTAGCGGGAGACTCCGCCATGAGCAGTTCTTC	CASSPTSGRLRHEQFF
.	.	TRBV4-1	TRBJ1-2	TGCGCCAGCAGCCAAGTAGGCGGGGCCCTTGGCTATGGCTACACCTTC	CASSQVGGALGYGYTF
.	.	TRBV4-2	TRBJ1-2	TGTGCCAGCAGCCAAGAGTTAGGAGGGTATGGCTACACCTTC	CASSQELGGYGYTF
.	.	TRBV13	TRBJ2-3	TGTGCCAGCAGCTGCCAGGACGGTGCTAGCACAGATACGCAGTATTTT	CASSCQDGASTDTQYF
.	.	TRBV19	TRBJ1-2	TGTGCCAGTAGTGGCTTAACGGGAGGAGGCTATGGCTACACCTTC	CASSGLTGGGYGYTF
.	.	TRBV5-4	TRBJ2-7	TGTGCCAGCAGCTTGGCCGGGCGTCATTCCTACGAGCAGTACTTC	CASSLAGRHSYEQYF
.	.	TRBV9	TRBJ1-2	TGTGCCAGCAGCGTATATGCTACGGAAGGCGGCTACACCTTC	CASSVYATEGGYTF